This T cell receptor beta chain was observed in a study of T cells in localized non-small cell lung cancer. Overall study results and limits: Higher adjacent-lung clonality was associated with shorter survival. Paired adjacent lung recovered a median around 60 of the top 100 tumor clones.

About this clone: The antigen remains undetermined.

Sequencing used immunoSEQ multiplex PCR; TCRdb keeps in-frame clones, though not all of them. The data show about 52,000 clones, with around 87% seen just once and roughly a sixth held by the top ten. The CDR3 length is 17 residues. V trimming: 5 bases; J trimming: 4 bases; junction bases outside the gene matches: 9. Germline-derived CDR1 and CDR2 are GTSNPN and SVGIG (reference sequence). Specimen: PBMCs, collected before any cancer treatment. This rearrangement joins TRBV30 to TRBJ2-6; 12 bases fit TRBD1. This TCR came from a female donor with stage II lung adenocarcinoma. The CDR3 reads CAWHRDRGRRGANVLTF. CDR3 sequence (DNA): TGTGCCTGGCACCGGGACAGGGGGCGAAGAGGGGCCAACGTCCTGACTTTC.